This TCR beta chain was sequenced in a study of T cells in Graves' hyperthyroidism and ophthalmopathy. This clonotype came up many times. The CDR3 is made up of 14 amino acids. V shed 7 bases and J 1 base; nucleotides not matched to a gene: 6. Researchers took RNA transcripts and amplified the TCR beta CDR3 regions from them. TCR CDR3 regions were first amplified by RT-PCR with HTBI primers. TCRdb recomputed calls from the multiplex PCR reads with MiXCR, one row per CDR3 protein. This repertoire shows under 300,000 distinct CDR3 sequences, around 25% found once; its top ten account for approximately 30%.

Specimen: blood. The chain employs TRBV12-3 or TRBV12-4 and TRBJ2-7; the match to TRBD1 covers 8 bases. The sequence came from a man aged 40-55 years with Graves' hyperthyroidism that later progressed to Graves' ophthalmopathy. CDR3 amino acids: CASKWDRSSYEQYF. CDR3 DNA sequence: TGTGCCAGCAAATGGGACAGGAGTTCCTACGAGCAGTACTTC.